This TCR beta chain was recorded in a study of T-cell reconstitution after alpha-beta-depleted transplantation in children. Using unique molecular identifiers, the investigators prepared the TCRbeta library. TCRdb reprocessed the PCR reads via MiXCR and lists one record per CDR3 protein. The sample carries more than 450,000 distinct CDR3 sequences, 18% recorded once. This clonotype was recorded only once. Trimming removed 3 bases at V and 7 bases at J, with 19 bases between. The length of the CDR3 is 15 residues. Germline lookup yields CDR1 SGHRS and CDR2 YFSETQ. The rearrangement uses TRBV5-1 and TRBJ1-1; D is uncertain. The sample in question was PBMCs from the stem cell graft donor, obtained from the stem cell graft. The sequence came from a human donor who donated a stem cell graft to a child with acute lymphoblastic leukemia. CDR3 sequence (DNA): TGCGCCAGCAGCTGGAATCCGAGTGGAGACGGTGAAGCTTTCTTT. It specifies CASSWNPSGDGEAFF. The full variable domain, with the rest looked up from reference TRBV5-1 and TRBJ1-1, is KAGVTQTPRYLIKTRGQQVTLSCSPISGHRSVSWYQQTPGQGLQFLFEYFSETQRNKGNFPGRFSGRQFSNSRSEMNVSTLELGDSALYLCASSWNPSGDGEAFFGQGTRLTVV.